This T cell receptor (beta chain) was found in a study of early T cells in non-severe SARS-CoV-2 infection. Many counts were recorded for this clonotype. Its antigen is not identified. Individual cDNA molecules were tagged with unique molecular identifiers, the study reported. TCRdb fed the 5' RACE reads into MiXCR, producing one record per CDR3 protein. This table holds some 75,000 distinct CDR3 sequences, approximately 13% found once. V gave up 5 bases and J gave up 6 bases, with 20 bases separating them. The CDR3 extends over 15 amino acids. Per germline, CDR1 SGHAT and CDR2 FQNNGV. General study points: CD4 and private specificities were missed by VDJdb matching, which favored anti-spike CD8 responses.

The chain recombines TRBV11-2 with TRBJ2-7; D possibly corresponds to TRBD2 (6 bases). The sample was whole blood. This receptor was taken from an adult who was a healthcare worker with PCR-confirmed SARS-CoV-2 infection or an uninfected control (not recorded which). DNA of the CDR3: TGTGCCAGCAGCCTTAGCGGATCTAGGGAAGGCGAGCAGTACTTC. It is translated as CASSLSGSREGEQYF.